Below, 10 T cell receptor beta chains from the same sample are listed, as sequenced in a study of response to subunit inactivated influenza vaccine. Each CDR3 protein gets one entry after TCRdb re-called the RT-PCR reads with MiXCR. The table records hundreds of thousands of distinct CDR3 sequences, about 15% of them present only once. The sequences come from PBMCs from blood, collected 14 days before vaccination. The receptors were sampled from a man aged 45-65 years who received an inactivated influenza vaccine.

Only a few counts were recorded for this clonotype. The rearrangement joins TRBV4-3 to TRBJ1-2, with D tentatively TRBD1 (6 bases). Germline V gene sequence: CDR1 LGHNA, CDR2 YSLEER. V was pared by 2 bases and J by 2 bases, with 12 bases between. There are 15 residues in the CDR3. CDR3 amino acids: CASSQRGGTNYGYTF. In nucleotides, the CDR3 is TGCGCCAGCAGCCAAAGGGGGGGCACAAACTATGGCTACACCTTC.

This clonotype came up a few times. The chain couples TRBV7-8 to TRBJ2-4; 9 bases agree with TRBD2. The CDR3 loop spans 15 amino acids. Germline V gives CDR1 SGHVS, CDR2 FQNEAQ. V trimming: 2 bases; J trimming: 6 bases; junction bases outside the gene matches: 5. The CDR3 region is CASSLPGLAGNIQYF. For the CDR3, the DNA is TGTGCCAGCAGCTTACCGGGACTAGCAGGAAACATTCAGTACTTC.

The CDR3 protein is CSAPATGSQKTQYF. The DNA of the CDR3 is TGCAGCGCCCCGGCGACAGGCTCGCAGAAGACCCAGTACTTC. This chain joins TRBV29-1 and TRBJ2-5; D is possibly TRBD1 (6 bases). The CDR3 totals 14 residues. Trimming removed 7 bases from V and 6 bases from J, with 21 bases in between. Germline V lookup: CDR1 SQVTM, CDR2 ANQGSEA. Full variable domain (outside the CDR3, taken from reference TRBV29-1 and TRBJ2-5): SAVISQKPSRDICQRGTSLTIQCQVDSQVTMMFWYRQQPGQSLTLIATANQGSEATYESGFVIDKFPISRPNLTFSTLTVSNMSPEDSSIYLCSAPATGSQKTQYFGPGTRLLVL.

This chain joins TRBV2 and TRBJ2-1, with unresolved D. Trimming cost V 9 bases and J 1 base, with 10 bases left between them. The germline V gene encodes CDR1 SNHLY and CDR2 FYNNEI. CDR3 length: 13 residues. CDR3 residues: CASQKESYNEQFF. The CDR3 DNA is TGTGCCAGTCAAAAGGAATCCTACAATGAGCAGTTCTTC.

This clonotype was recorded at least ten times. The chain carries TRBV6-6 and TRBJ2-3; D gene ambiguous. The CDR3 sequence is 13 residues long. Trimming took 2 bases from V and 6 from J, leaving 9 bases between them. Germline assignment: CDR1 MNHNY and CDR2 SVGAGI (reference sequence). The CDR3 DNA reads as TGTGCCAGCAGTTACATTTACGTGGATACGCAGTATTTT. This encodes CASSYIYVDTQYF.

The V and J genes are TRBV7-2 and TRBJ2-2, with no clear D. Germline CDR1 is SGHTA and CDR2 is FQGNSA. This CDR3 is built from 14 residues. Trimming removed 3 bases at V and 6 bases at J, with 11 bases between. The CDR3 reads CASSFDKGSGELFF. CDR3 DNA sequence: TGTGCCAGCAGCTTCGACAAAGGTTCCGGGGAGCTGTTTTTT.

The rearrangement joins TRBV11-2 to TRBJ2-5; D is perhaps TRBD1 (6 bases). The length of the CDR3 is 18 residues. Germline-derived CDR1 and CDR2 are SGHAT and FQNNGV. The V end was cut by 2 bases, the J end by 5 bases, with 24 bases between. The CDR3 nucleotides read TGTGCCAGCAGCTTAAAGCAGCATAGTCTAGCCCAGGGGGAGACCCAGTACTTC. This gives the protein CASSLKQHSLAQGETQYF.

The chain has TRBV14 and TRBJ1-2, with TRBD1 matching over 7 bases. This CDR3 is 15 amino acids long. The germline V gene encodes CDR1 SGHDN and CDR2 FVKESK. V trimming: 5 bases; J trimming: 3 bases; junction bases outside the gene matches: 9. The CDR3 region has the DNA TGTGCCAGCAGCAGTTTCGGACAGGCGGACTATGGCTACACCTTC. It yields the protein CASSSFGQADYGYTF.

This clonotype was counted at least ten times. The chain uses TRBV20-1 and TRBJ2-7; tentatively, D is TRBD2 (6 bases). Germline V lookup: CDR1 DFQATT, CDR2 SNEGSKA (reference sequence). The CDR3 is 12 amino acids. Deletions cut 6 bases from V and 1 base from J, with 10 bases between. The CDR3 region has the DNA TGCAGTGCACCCGGACTATCCTACGAGCAGTACTTC. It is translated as CSAPGLSYEQYF.

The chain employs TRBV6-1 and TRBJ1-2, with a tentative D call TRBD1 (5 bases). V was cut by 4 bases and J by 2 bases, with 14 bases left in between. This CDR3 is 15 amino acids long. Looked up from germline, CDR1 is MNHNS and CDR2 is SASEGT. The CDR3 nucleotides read TGTGCCAGCAGTGGGCCAGGGTTGGGGAACTATGGCTACACCTTC. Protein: CASSGPGLGNYGYTF.